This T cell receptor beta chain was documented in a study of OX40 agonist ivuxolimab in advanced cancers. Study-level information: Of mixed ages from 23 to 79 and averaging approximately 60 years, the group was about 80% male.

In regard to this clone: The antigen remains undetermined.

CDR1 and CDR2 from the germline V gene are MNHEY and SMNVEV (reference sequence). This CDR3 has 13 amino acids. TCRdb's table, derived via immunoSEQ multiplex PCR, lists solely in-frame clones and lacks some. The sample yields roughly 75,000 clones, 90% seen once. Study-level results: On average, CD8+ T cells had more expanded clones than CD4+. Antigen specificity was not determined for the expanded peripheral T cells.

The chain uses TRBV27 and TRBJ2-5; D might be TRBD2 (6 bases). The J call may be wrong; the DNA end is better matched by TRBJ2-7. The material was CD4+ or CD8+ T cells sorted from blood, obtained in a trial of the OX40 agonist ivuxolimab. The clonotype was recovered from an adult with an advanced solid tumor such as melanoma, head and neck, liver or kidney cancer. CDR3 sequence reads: CASSSGGTGEQYF. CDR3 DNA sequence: TGTGCCAGCAGCTCCGGAGGGACGGGCGAGCAGTACTTC.